The rows below give T cell receptor beta chains drawn from one sample of a study of blood T cell dynamics during melanoma immunotherapy. Data came from immunoSEQ multiplex PCR; TCRdb stores just in-frame clones and leaves some out. The profile covers 10,000 to 15,000 clones, with approximately 86% appearing a single time and almost 4.5% taken by the ten largest. Sequences were derived from blood, sampled from a patient treated with checkpoint blockade. These receptors originate from a human donor with melanoma. CDR3s leave out the opening cysteine and the closing phenylalanine or tryptophan. The order of the fields is V gene, CDR3 protein.

TRBV6-5	ASTSWSGYGYT
TRBV5-8	ASNTGGDQPQH
TRBV6-5	ASSSSTSGRDNEQF
TRBV7-8	ASRHLGQVLNYEQY
TRBV6-4	ASSVTGRSGYT
TRBV6-5	ASSYSSGTGTYEQY
TRBV9	ASSVVNGEQF
TRBV5-1	ASSSGTSGGTDTQY
TRBV7-9	ASSLLQFSGNTIY
TRBV7-6	ASSLGPRTGAKNIQY
TRBV19	ASSPQGAGDNYEQY
TRBV7-8	ASSLGGRTDTQY
TRBV4-1	ASSQVRARGGGYT
TRBV29-1	SSGGQGQF
TRBV5-4	ASSLTSGSYNEQF
TRBV6-5	ASSSTESGANVLT
TRBV7-6	ASSWAHEGTEAF
TRBV18	ASSPSTGADGYT
TRBV21-1	ASSIDWWDPSPLH
TRBV5-1	ASSFSGSPQETQY
TRBV27	ASSFGTYQPQH
TRBV5-1	ASSLGDVGEKLF
TRBV19	ASSITARPDIQY
TRBV29-1	SAGQDRVNTEAF
TRBV19	ASSRNGEGYTDTQY
TRBV2	ASSGGTGVSPLH